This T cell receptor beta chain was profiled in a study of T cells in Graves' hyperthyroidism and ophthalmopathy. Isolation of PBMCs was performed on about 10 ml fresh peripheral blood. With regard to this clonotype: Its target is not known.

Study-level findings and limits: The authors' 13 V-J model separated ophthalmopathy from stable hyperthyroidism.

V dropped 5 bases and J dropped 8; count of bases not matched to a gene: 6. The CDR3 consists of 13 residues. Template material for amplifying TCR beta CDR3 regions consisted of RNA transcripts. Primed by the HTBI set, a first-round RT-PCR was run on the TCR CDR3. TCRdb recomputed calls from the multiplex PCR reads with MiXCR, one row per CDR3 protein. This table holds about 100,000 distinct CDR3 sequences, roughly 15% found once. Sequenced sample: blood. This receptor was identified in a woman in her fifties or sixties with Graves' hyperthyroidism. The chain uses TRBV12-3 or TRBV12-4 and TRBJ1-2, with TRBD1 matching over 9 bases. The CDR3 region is CASSPGTGLGYTF. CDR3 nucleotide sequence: TGTGCCAGCAGTCCAGGGACAGGGCTGGGCTACACCTTC.